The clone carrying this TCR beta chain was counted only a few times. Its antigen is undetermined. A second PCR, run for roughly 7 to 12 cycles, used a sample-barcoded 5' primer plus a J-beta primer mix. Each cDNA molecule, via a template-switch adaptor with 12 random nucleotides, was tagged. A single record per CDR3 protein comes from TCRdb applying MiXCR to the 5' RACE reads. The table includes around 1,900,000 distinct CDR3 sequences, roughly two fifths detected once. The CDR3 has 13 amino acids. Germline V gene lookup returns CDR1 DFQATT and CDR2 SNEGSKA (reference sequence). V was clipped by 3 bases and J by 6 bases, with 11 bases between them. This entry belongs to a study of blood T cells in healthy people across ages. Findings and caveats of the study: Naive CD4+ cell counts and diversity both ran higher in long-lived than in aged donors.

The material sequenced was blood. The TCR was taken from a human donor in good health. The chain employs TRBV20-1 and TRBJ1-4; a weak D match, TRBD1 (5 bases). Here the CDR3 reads CSARGPQYEKLFF. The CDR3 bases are TGCAGTGCTAGGGGACCGCAGTATGAAAAACTGTTTTTT.